The rows below give T cell receptor beta chains drawn from one sample of a study of a mutant IDH1 vaccine in newly diagnosed glioma. Sequencing was performed with immunoSEQ multiplex PCR; in TCRdb, only in-frame clones are kept and a portion is missing. The sample contains about 56,000 clones, around 75% of which appear only once. No antigen has been identified for these receptors. The starting material was PBMCs, obtained from a glioma patient whose treatment included an IDH1 peptide vaccine. The receptors come from a man aged 45-65 years with glioma. CDR3s include the opening cysteine and the closing phenylalanine or tryptophan. A D gene is named only where the DNA matches it firmly. Some rows have no size entry. The others give once, few or many, or a class for an expanded clone.

d_gene	j_gene	abundance	v_gene	CDR3aa	CDR3nt
NA	TRBJ2-1	few	TRBV27	CASSFQGKANEQFF	TGTGCCAGCAGTTTCCAGGGGAAGGCCAATGAGCAGTTCTTC
TRBD1	TRBJ2-2	NA	TRBV5-1	CASSYGTVNTGELFF	TGCGCCAGCAGCTACGGGACAGTGAACACCGGGGAGCTGTTTTTT
TRBD1	TRBJ2-7	NA	TRBV4-1	CASSLRTGSTYEQYF	TGCGCCAGCAGCCTTCGGACAGGATCAACCTACGAGCAGTACTTC
NA	TRBJ2-7	NA	TRBV7-2	CASSLASFGAYEQYF	TGTGCCAGCAGCTTAGCGTCTTTCGGGGCGTACGAGCAGTACTTC
NA	TRBJ1-2	many	TRBV5-8	CASSLDHRNYGYTF	TGTGCCAGCAGCTTGGATCACAGAAACTATGGCTACACCTTC
TRBD2	TRBJ2-2	NA	TRBV7-9	CASSLAAGNTGELFF	TGTGCCAGCAGCTTAGCAGCGGGAAACACCGGGGAGCTGTTTTTT
TRBD2	TRBJ2-5	NA	TRBV19	CASSWTSRETQYF	TGTGCCAGTAGTTGGACTAGCAGGGAGACCCAGTACTTC
NA	TRBJ1-1	NA	TRBV19	CASSMRLSTEAFF	TGTGCCAGTAGTATGAGGTTGAGCACTGAAGCTTTCTTT
NA	TRBJ1-3	NA	TRBV25-1	CASSPGRGNTIYF	TGTGCCAGCAGTCCGGGACGCGGAAACACCATATATTTT
NA	TRBJ2-5	NA	TRBV7-9	CASSLGTSWSLESTQYF	TGTGCCAGCAGCTTAGGAACGTCGTGGAGCTTGGAATCGACCCAGTACTTC